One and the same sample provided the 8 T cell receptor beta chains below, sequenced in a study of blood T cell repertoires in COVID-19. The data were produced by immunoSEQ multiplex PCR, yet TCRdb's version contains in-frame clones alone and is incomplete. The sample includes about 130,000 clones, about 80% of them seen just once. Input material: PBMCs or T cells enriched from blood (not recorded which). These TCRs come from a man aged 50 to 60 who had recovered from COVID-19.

CDR3 sequence: CAGRLEGVGELFF. CDR3 nucleotides: TGTGCCGGAAGGTTGGAAGGGGTCGGGGAGCTGTTTTTT. V is TRBV7-9 and J is TRBJ2-2; a possible D gene is TRBD1 (5 bases). Trimming shortened V by 11 bases and J by 7 bases, and 17 bases separated the two germline ends. This CDR3 comprises 13 residues. Looked up from germline, CDR1 is SEHNR and CDR2 is FQNEAQ (reference sequence).

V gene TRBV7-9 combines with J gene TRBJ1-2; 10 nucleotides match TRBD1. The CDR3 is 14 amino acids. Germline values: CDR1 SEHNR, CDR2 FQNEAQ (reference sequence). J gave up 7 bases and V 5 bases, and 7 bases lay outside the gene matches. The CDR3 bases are TGTGCCAGCAGCGCCTCCGGGACAGGGGCTGGCTACACCTTC. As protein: CASSASGTGAGYTF.

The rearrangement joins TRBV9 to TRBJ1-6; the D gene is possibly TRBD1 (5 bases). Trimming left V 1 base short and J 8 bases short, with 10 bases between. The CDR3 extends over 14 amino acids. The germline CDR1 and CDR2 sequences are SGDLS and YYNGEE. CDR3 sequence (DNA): TGTGCCAGCAGCGTAACAGGTCGGGATTCACCCCTCCACTTT. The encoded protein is CASSVTGRDSPLHF.

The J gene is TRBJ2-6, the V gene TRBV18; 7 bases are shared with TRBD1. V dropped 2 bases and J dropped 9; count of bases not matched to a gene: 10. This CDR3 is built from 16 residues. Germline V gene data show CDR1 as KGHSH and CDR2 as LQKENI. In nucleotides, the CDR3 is TGTGCCAGCTCACCATTCACGGACAGGTCAAACAACGTCCTGACTTTC. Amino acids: CASSPFTDRSNNVLTF.

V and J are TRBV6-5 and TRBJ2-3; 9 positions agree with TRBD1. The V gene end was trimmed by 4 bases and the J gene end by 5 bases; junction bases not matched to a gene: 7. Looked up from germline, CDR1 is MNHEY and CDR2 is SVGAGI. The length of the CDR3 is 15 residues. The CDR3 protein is CASSSGQGRGDTQYF. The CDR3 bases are TGTGCCAGCAGTTCCGGACAGGGGCGCGGAGATACGCAGTATTTT.

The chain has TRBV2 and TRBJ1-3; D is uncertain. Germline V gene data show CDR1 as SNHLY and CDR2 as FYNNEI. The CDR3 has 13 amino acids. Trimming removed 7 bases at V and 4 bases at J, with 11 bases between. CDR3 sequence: CASTYVSGNTIYF. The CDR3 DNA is TGTGCCAGCACCTACGTATCCGGAAACACCATATATTTT.

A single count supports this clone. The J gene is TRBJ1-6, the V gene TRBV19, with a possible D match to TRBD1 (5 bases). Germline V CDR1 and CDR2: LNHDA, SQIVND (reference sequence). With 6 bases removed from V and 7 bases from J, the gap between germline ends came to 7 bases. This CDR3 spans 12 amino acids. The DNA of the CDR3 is TGTGCCAGTAGCCAGGGAAATTCACCCCTCCACTTT. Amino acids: CASSQGNSPLHF.

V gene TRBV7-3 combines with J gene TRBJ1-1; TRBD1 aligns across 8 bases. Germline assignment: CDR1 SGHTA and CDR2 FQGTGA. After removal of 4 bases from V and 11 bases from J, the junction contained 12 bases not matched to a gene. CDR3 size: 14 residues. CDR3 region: CASSSGPGGGVAFF. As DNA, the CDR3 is TGTGCCAGCAGCTCAGGTCCAGGGGGCGGTGTGGCTTTCTTT. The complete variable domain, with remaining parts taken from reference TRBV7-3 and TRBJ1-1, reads GAGVSQTPSNKVTEKGKYVELRCDPISGHTALYWYRQSLGQGPEFLIYFQGTGAADDSGLPNDRFFAVRPEGSVSTLKIQRTERGDSAVYLCASSSGPGGGVAFFGQGTRLTVV.